One sample yielded the 17 T cell receptor beta chains listed below, sequenced in a study of CD8 T cells in Susac syndrome. Reverse transcription of about 0.5 to 1 ug RNA was carried out with random hexamers. TCRdb reprocessed the immunoSEQ multiplex PCR reads via MiXCR and lists one record per CDR3 protein. The sample lists 150,000 to 180,000 distinct CDR3 sequences, around 95% seen once, with 0.13% to 0.15% in the top ten. Specimen: CD8+ T cells from PBMCs. The source of these receptors is a human donor with multiple sclerosis.

The chain is built from TRBV20-1 and TRBJ2-3; the D gene is possibly TRBD2 (7 bases). The CDR3 length is 13 residues. In germline, CDR1 is DFQATT, CDR2 SNEGSKA (reference sequence). Trimming removed 5 bases from V and 5 bases from J, with 14 bases in between. DNA of the CDR3: TGCAGTGCTGAGGGGGGGTTCGAAGATACGCAGTATTTT. Translated: CSAEGGFEDTQYF.

This CDR3 is CSARDDRGSRQYV. CDR3 in DNA: TGCAGTGCTAGAGATGATCGCGGCAGCAGGCAGTACGTC. The chain joins TRBV20-1 to TRBJ2-7; D unclear. The length of the CDR3 is 13 residues. Per the germline V gene, CDR1 is DFQATT and CDR2 is SNEGSKA (reference sequence). V was trimmed by 0 bases and J by 9 bases, leaving 15 bases between them.

This chain links TRBV27 with TRBJ1-2, with D perhaps TRBD1 (6 bases). There are 16 residues in the CDR3. With 5 bases removed from V and 2 bases from J, the gap between germline ends came to 18 bases. Germline lookup yields CDR1 MNHEY and CDR2 SMNVEV (reference sequence). This chain's CDR3 is CASSMTPTGQNYGYTF. The DNA of the CDR3 is TGTGCCAGCAGTATGACACCTACAGGGCAAAACTATGGCTACACCTTC.

The chain joins TRBV20-1 to TRBJ2-7, with 8 bases fitting TRBD2. With V trimmed by 0 bases and J by 6 bases, 4 bases remained unmatched. CDR3 length equals 13 residues. Germline assignment: CDR1 DFQATT and CDR2 SNEGSKA (reference sequence). CDR3 sequence: CSARDKRGFEQYF. CDR3 DNA sequence: TGCAGTGCTAGAGATAAGCGGGGGTTCGAGCAGTACTTC.

The rearrangement joins TRBV27 to TRBJ1-5; 8 bases line up with TRBD1. J lost 2 bases, V lost 4 bases, and 1 base had no gene match. The CDR3 runs 14 residues. Germline assignment: CDR1 MNHEY and CDR2 SMNVEV (reference sequence). CDR3 residues: CASSSGQGNQPQHF. CDR3 in DNA: TGTGCCAGCAGTTCGGGACAGGGCAATCAGCCCCAGCATTTT.

The gene calls are TRBV20-1 and TRBJ2-3, with TRBD1 matching 8 bases. Trimming cost V 0 bases and J 2 bases; bases outside gene matches: 7. There are 16 residues in the CDR3. CDR1 and CDR2 from the germline V gene are DFQATT and SNEGSKA (reference sequence). The CDR3 DNA reads TGCAGTGCTAGAGAGGCTTGGACAGGGAACACAGATACGCAGTATTTT. It specifies CSAREAWTGNTDTQYF.

This chain connects TRBV6-5 to TRBJ2-2; D is tentatively TRBD1 or TRBD2 (5 bases each). The CDR3 extends over 14 amino acids. Deletions cut 2 bases from V and 3 bases from J, with 7 bases between. Germline loops: CDR1 MNHEY, CDR2 SVGAGI. CDR3 sequence reads: CASSYEGYTGELFF. DNA for the CDR3: TGTGCCAGCAGTTACGAGGGGTACACCGGGGAGCTGTTTTTT.

The chain uses TRBV4-1 and TRBJ2-2; D might be TRBD1 (6 bases). This CDR3 is 17 amino acids long. Trimming shortened V by 1 base and J by 6 bases, and 18 bases separated the two germline ends. The germline gives CDR1 MGHRA, CDR2 YSYEKL. The DNA of the CDR3 is TGCGCCAGCAGCCAAGTCGCGACAGGCCCCGCCGCCGGGGAGCTGTTTTTT. Translating gives CASSQVATGPAAGELFF.

The chain recombines TRBV19 with TRBJ1-1; D is unresolved. Trimming stripped 1 base from V and 8 bases from J, with 8 bases between. The CDR3 runs to 12 residues. In germline, CDR1 is LNHDA, CDR2 SQIVND (reference sequence). CDR3 residues: CASSIGGSEAFF. The CDR3 DNA is TGTGCCAGTAGTATAGGCGGGTCAGAAGCTTTCTTT.

This clonotype occurred once. V gene TRBV12-3 or TRBV12-4 combines with J gene TRBJ1-2; unclear D gene. The CDR3 covers 12 residues. Deletions cut 6 bases from V and 3 bases from J, with 8 bases between. The CDR3 nucleotides read TGTGCCAGCAGCCCTGAATACTATGGCTACACCTTC. This sequence encodes CASSPEYYGYTF.

The rearrangement uses TRBV6-2 or TRBV6-3 and TRBJ2-7; the D is unclear. The germline V gene has CDR1 MNHEY and CDR2 SVGEGT. The CDR3 is made up of 11 amino acids. V lost 2 bases to trimming and J lost 6 bases, with 5 bases between them. The CDR3 here is CASSYPSEQYF. The CDR3 DNA is TGTGCCAGCAGTTACCCCAGCGAGCAGTACTTC.

The chain combines TRBV5-6 with TRBJ2-7; D ambiguous. Germline CDR1 and CDR2: SGHDT and YYEEEE. Trimming pared 4 bases from V and 5 bases from J, leaving 13 bases between. The CDR3 has 13 amino acids. CDR3 protein: CASSVGNYDEQYV. The DNA of the CDR3 is TGTGCCAGCAGCGTCGGTAACTACGACGAGCAGTACGTC.

J is TRBJ1-2 and V is TRBV30, with D tentatively TRBD1 (5 bases). Germline V lookup: CDR1 GTSNPN, CDR2 SVGIG (reference sequence). CDR3 length equals 12 residues. V lost 1 base, J lost 4 bases, and 7 bases lay in between. The CDR3 loop reads CAWSDGAYGYTF. The CDR3 region has the DNA TGTGCCTGGAGTGACGGGGCCTATGGCTACACCTTC.

J is TRBJ2-1 and V is TRBV6-5; a weak D match, TRBD1 (6 bases). Germline CDR1 MNHEY, CDR2 SVGAGI. V was pared by 8 bases and J by 8 bases, with 19 bases between. The CDR3 has 14 amino acids. The CDR3 DNA reads as TGTGCCAGCCACCCAGGGGACGGTCGGGATGAGCAGTTCTTC. As protein: CASHPGDGRDEQFF.

This clonotype has a single count. Sequence at one end of the junction differs from germline and may be a read error. This chain uses TRBV13 with TRBJ1-5; D is ambiguous. CDR3 length: 12 residues. Germline-derived CDR1 and CDR2 are PRHDT and FYEKMQ (reference sequence). The CDR3 coding sequence is TGTGCCAGCAGCCGTGGAAATCATCCCCAGCATTTT. Its translation: CASSRGNHPQHF.

This rearrangement joins TRBV3-1 to TRBJ2-5; D is tentatively TRBD1 or TRBD2 (5 bases each). CDR3 size: 15 residues. V was clipped by 2 bases and J by 1 base, with 11 bases between them. The V gene's germline CDR1 is LGHDT and CDR2 YNNKEL (reference sequence). The CDR3 region is CASSQYTRGQETQYF. The CDR3 DNA reads TGTGCCAGCAGCCAATATACGAGGGGCCAAGAGACCCAGTACTTC.

The CDR3 bases are TGTGCCGGGAGGGGACAGGGTTCCTACGAGCAGTACGTC. Its protein is CAGRGQGSYEQYV. The chain couples TRBV12-5 to TRBJ2-7; possibly TRBD1 for D (9 bases). The length of the CDR3 is 13 residues. Germline V gene data show CDR1 as LGHNT and CDR2 as FRNRAP.